This T cell receptor (beta chain) was sequenced during a study of read filtering for tumor transcriptome and immune sequencing. Overall study: RNA-seq yielded only roughly 80 to 1,300 TCR reads, IR-seq about 3.5 to 11 million.

This clonotype was seen ten or more times. The antigen remains undetermined. General study points: Single-read clonotypes: 80% to 90% of IR-seq clonotypes (roughly 4% of reads), roughly 70% of RNA-seq clonotypes (roughly 45% of reads).

The library was built from about 400 ng RNA with molecular barcoded adaptors for alpha/delta and beta/gamma chains. Using its own MiXCR run on the reads, TCRdb lists one record per CDR3 protein. Among tens of thousands of distinct CDR3 sequences listed, around 21% were seen once. This CDR3 region has 13 residues. The V segment lost 5 bases and the J segment 6 bases; nucleotides outside the gene matches: 4. Germline V gene sequence: CDR1 SGHDT, CDR2 YYEEEE. The TCR comes from a donor aged 40 or older with multiple myeloma. The gene calls are TRBV5-6 and TRBJ1-2; 10 bases fit TRBD1. The sequencing sample was made of a population of CD138-negative cells sorted from bone marrow. In nucleotides, the CDR3 is TGTGCCAGCAGTCGGGACAGGGGAAATGGCTACACCTTC. It yields the protein CASSRDRGNGYTF.